This T cell receptor beta chain was captured in a study of blood T cell repertoires in COVID-19. Trimming shortened V by 7 bases and J by 2 bases, and 12 bases separated the two germline ends. This CDR3 comprises 14 residues. Germline V lookup: CDR1 LNHDA, CDR2 SQIVND (reference sequence). This clone was seen just once. Using immunoSEQ multiplex PCR, the repertoire was profiled, and TCRdb retains in-frame clones only, with some absent. This table has approximately 190,000 clones, roughly 90% appearing once. The sequenced material came from peripheral blood. The V gene is TRBV19, the J gene TRBJ1-5; D is unresolved. This sequence was found in a man in his forties or fifties with acute or convalescent COVID-19. The CDR3 reads CASKPAAGNQPQHF. DNA of the CDR3: TGTGCCAGTAAGCCGGCAGCGGGCAATCAGCCCCAGCATTTT.